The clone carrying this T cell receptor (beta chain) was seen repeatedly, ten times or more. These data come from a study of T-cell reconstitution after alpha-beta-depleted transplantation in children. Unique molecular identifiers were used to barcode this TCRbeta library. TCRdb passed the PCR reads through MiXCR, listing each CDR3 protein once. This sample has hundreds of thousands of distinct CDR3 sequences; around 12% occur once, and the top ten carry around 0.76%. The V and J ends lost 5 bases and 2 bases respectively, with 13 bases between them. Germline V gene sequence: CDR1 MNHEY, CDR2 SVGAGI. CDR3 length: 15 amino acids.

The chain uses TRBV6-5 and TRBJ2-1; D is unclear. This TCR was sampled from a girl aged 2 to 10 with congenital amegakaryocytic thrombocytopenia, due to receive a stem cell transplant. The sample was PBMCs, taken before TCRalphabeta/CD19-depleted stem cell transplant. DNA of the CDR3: TGTGCCAGCAGTACTTCTTTCAATACCTACAATGAGCAGTTCTTC. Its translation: CASSTSFNTYNEQFF.